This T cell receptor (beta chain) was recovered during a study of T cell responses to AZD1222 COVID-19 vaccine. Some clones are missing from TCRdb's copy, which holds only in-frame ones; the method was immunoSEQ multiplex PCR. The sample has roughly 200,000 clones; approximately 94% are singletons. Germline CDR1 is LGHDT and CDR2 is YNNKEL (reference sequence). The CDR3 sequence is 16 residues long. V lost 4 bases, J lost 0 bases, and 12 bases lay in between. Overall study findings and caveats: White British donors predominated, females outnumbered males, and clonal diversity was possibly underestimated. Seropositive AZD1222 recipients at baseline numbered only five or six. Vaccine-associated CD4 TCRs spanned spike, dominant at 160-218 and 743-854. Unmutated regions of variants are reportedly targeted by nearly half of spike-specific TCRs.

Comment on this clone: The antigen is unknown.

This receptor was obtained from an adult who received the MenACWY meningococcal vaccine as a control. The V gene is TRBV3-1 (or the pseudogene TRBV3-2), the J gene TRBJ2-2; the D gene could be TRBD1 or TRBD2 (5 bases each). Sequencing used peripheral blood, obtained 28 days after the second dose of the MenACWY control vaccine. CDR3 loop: CASSPGANANTGELFF. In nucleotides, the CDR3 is TGTGCCAGCAGCCCCGGGGCTAACGCGAACACCGGGGAGCTGTTTTTT.